The source of this TCR beta chain is a study of graft-versus-host responses after intestinal transplantation. Study information: Induction using anti-thymocyte globulin, followed by tacrolimus and steroids for 3 to 4 years, was given to all recipients. Regarding the study as a whole: GvH clones turned up in recipient marrow; some had shown up first in ileum or blood.

Of note for this clone: The antigen remains unidentified.

V gave up 0 bases and J gave up 0 bases, with 10 bases separating them. This CDR3 has 15 residues. Germline CDR1 reads SGHKS; CDR2 reads YYEKEE (reference sequence). Using immunoSEQ multiplex PCR, the repertoire was profiled, and TCRdb retains in-frame clones only, with some absent. The sample lists tens of thousands of clones; 92% were seen once. The clonotype was recovered from a human donor who received an intestinal transplant. Sample: unstimulated CD4+ T cells sorted from spleen or lymph node cells, taken before intestinal transplant. The genes are TRBV5-5 and TRBJ2-7; D unclear. Written as DNA, the CDR3 is TGTGCCAGCAGCTTGGGGGCCGGGTTCTCCTACGAGCAGTACTTC. Translating gives CASSLGAGFSYEQYF.